The sequence of this T cell receptor beta chain was determined in a study of spatial heterogeneity in lung cancer (dated by TCRdb to the late 2010s). Study-level background: Donors were 70 or so patients with early-stage, untreated non-small cell lung cancer from the lung TRACERx cohort. Follow-up PBMC samples were sequenced whenever the samples were available, and the median time to follow-up was approximately 24 months after resection. Beta-chain transcripts were consistently detected in greater numbers than alpha-chain transcripts, which likely reflects a higher abundance of beta-chain transcripts. In the raw uncorrected reads, each unique combination of TCR and UMI appeared more than ten times on average. In non-small cell lung cancer, the study made a quantitative comparison of TCR alpha and beta repertoires among multiple tumor regions, matched nontumor lung and blood. Nonsynonymous mutation counts, determined by whole-exome sequencing of tumor tissue, were related to TCR repertoire features. At surgery, both alpha and beta chains were TCR-sequenced in 220 tumor regions, about 64 matched nontumor lung samples and 56 PBMC samples.

Concerning this clonotype: Its antigen remains undetermined. No much larger clone is present one base from it, and per-base qualities are unavailable.

Library creation used 5' RACE. The instrument was a NextSeq 500. To allow correction of PCR and sequencing errors, the TCR library protocol tagged every TCR cDNA molecule with a unique molecular identifier. The paper's data handling went like this. Decombinator tools were used for TCR identification, UMI-based error correction and CDR3 extraction. Expanded TCRs were defined as those above a frequency of 2 per 1,000, corresponding to the top 1% of the tumor frequency distribution. Renyi diversity was computed with the R vegan package after each repertoire had been subsampled 100 times to 5,000 TCRs. CDR3 similarity networks were built from amino acid triplet string-kernel similarity, connecting CDR3s with pairwise similarity above 0.82. Through fastp at Q25 and MiXCR, TCRdb rebuilt clones from the public reads, retaining in-frame beta chains. Duplicate CDR3 protein sequences are folded into a single record with the most common DNA and genes. These V and J calls rely on TCRdb rather than the paper's analysis. For this sample the table gives tens of thousands of distinct CDR3 sequences, of which around 19% were detected only once. 20% to 25% of the sample belongs to the ten largest clones.

Broad study findings and their caveats: Additional single-cell paired TCR alpha and beta sequencing was considered necessary to confirm, at a functional level, the hypothesis that regional TCRs recognize regional mutations. Only 14 patients were included in comparisons of baseline and follow-up blood repertoires. Ubiquitous expanded tumor TCRs were detected in blood more often at tumor resection than at routine follow-up.

The time point label, read with the paper, signifies: blood at routine non-recurrence follow-up after resection. Without any cell sorting, TCR sequencing was performed on whole RNA extracted either from tumor and nontumor lung tissue or from cryopreserved PBMC samples. Only patients for whom sufficient RNA was available from at least two tumor regions were selected for TCR sequencing. The sequence derives from a male donor with early-stage non-small cell lung cancer. This sample comprised PBMCs, obtained at follow-up.

The bases read TGCGCCAGCAGCTTCGGGTTGGATGAGCAGTTCTTC. It translates as CASSFGLDEQFF. This sequence uses TRBV5-1 and TRBJ2-1, with the D segment identity uncertain. The V and J ends are trimmed by 2 bases and 8 bases, leaving 8 bases between them. The germline V gene sets CDR1 to SGHRS and CDR2 to YFSETQ. The CDR3, from cysteine to phenylalanine, totals 12 residues. Kept here is only the CDR3 DNA, which spans 36 bases and is read in frame from base 1.